These 10 T cell receptor beta chains originate from one sample sequenced in a study of CD8+CD57+ T cells in acquired aplastic anemia. For CDR3 and TCR beta VDJ profiling, genomic DNA was the template used. Each CDR3 protein is one row after TCRdb ran MiXCR on the reads. This sample has 65,000 or so distinct CDR3 sequences, with around 50% found just once. The sequencing input was sorted CD4+, CD8+, or CD8+CD57+ T cells (not recorded which) from PBMCs. These receptors all come from a human donor in good health, serving as a control.

A word on this clonotype: The CDR3 ends on some other residue instead of the conserved phenylalanine or tryptophan, so this is likely a read error. The chain's CDR3 is CASSPMGLTGETQYL. The CDR3 nucleotides are TGTGCCAGCAGCCCAATGGGACTAACGGGAGAAACGCAGTATCTT. The genes are TRBV7-8 and TRBJ2-3; 7 bases align to TRBD2. The CDR3 is 15 residues long. V shed 5 bases and J 9 bases; nucleotides not matched to a gene: 14. Germline V gene data show CDR1 as SGHVS and CDR2 as FQNEAQ.

This clonotype appeared many times. The chain is built from TRBV24-1 and TRBJ2-1; D possibly corresponds to TRBD2 (5 bases). With 4 bases removed from V and 0 bases from J, the gap between germline ends came to 15 bases. There are 17 residues in the CDR3. Per germline, CDR1 KGHDR and CDR2 SFDVKD. CDR3 region: CATSDPPLGSSYNEQFF. CDR3 nucleotides: TGTGCCACCAGTGACCCCCCCCTGGGGAGCTCCTACAATGAGCAGTTCTTC.

The V call is TRBV5-1, the J call TRBJ1-2; 7 bases align to TRBD1. J gave up 8 bases and V 3 bases, and 4 bases lay outside the gene matches. In germline, CDR1 is SGHRS, CDR2 YFSETQ. The CDR3 length is 12 residues. The chain's CDR3 is CASSWGTEGYTF. In DNA form, the CDR3 reads TGCGCCAGCAGCTGGGGGACAGAAGGCTACACCTTC.

The chain couples TRBV29-1 to TRBJ2-1, with D uncertain. This CDR3 is 11 amino acids long. Germline V CDR1 and CDR2: SQVTM, ANQGSEA. V was trimmed by 4 bases and J by 7 bases, leaving 8 bases between them. The DNA for the CDR3 is TGCAGCGTTGCAGGAAGGAATGAGCAGTTCTTC. Amino acids: CSVAGRNEQFF.

This clonotype was picked up many times. The chain employs TRBV6-2 or TRBV6-3 and TRBJ1-2, with D perhaps matching TRBD1 (6 bases). The CDR3 is made up of 17 amino acids. V dropped 2 bases and J dropped 6 bases, with 22 bases sitting between them. The germline gives CDR1 MNHEY, CDR2 SVGEGT. The CDR3 is CASSYPKAGALTDGYTF. CDR3 DNA: TGTGCCAGCAGTTACCCCAAAGCGGGGGCCTTAACCGATGGCTACACCTTC.

Notes on this clonotype: Without the conserved terminal phenylalanine or tryptophan, this CDR3 likely stems from a read error. No DNA is shown, since the ends of the CDR3 on it are uncertain; the CDR3 is the one TCRdb lists. The chain couples TRBV10-2 to TRBJ2-1; the table's D call, TRBD1, has no DNA check behind it. Germline assignment: CDR1 WSHSY and CDR2 SAAADI. The CDR3 is made up of 15 amino acids, end residues included. The CDR3 region is CASSVGGRPYNEQLY.

This clonotype has a single count. V usage is TRBV20-1 and J usage is TRBJ2-1; D possibly corresponds to TRBD2 (6 bases). This CDR3 has 12 amino acids. Trimming removed 6 bases from V and 6 bases from J, with 12 bases in between. The germline V gene encodes CDR1 DFQATT and CDR2 SNEGSKA (reference sequence). CDR3 in DNA: TGCAGTGCCTCCCCGCGGGGCAATGAGCAGTTCTTC. Translation: CSASPRGNEQFF.

A note on this clonotype: This may arise from a read error, as a much more abundant clone is one base away. Here the CDR3 omits its conserved ending phenylalanine or tryptophan, so a read error is the likely source. The V gene is TRBV3-1, the J gene TRBJ1-4; D remains unclear. This CDR3 is 15 amino acids long. The V gene lost 5 bases and the J gene lost 0 bases, with 10 bases spanning the gap. Germline-derived CDR1 and CDR2 are LGHDT and YNNKEL (reference sequence). The CDR3 protein is CASSVHGATNEKLFC. The CDR3, as DNA: TGTGCCAGCAGCGTCCACGGTGCAACTAATGAAAAACTGTTTTGT.

Ten or more counts support this clonotype. This chain links TRBV7-9 with TRBJ2-3; 10 nucleotides agree with TRBD2. V dropped 8 bases and J dropped 3; count of bases not matched to a gene: 8. Looked up from germline, CDR1 is SEHNR and CDR2 is FQNEAQ (reference sequence). The CDR3 runs to 15 residues. The CDR3 reads CASAPTSGKTDTQYF. DNA for the CDR3: TGTGCCAGCGCCCCCACTAGCGGGAAGACAGATACGCAGTATTTT.

This clonotype has ten or more counts. The rearrangement joins TRBV12-3 or TRBV12-4 to TRBJ1-2, with 8 bases aligning to TRBD1. V gave up 5 bases and J gave up 0 bases; unmatched junction bases: 11. There are 17 residues in the CDR3. CDR3 sequence (DNA): TGTGCCAGCAGTCCTAGGGGGACAGGAAAAGCTAACTATGGCTACACCTTC. Protein product: CASSPRGTGKANYGYTF.